A few counts support the clone carrying this TCR beta chain. Its antigen remains unknown. The source of the sample is a study of T-cell reconstitution after alpha-beta-depleted transplantation in children. Study outcomes and limitations: By about two months after transplant, alpha-beta T cells reportedly arose from several hundred graft clones that had expanded. Among T cells one year after transplant, newly produced cells accounted for most counts and diversity. Surviving recipient cells, namely T cells and thymic progenitors, were the source of high day-60 TCRbeta diversity in some patients.

Using unique molecular identifiers, the investigators prepared the TCRbeta library. In TCRdb, the PCR reads were re-called with MiXCR into one record per CDR3 protein. The sample shows about 580,000 distinct CDR3 sequences, around 27% of them seen only once. The clonotype was recovered from a boy in the first two years of life with Wiskott-Aldrich syndrome, due to receive a stem cell transplant. This material consisted of PBMCs, taken before TCRalphabeta/CD19-depleted stem cell transplant.

CDR3 sequence: CASTMLVYEQYF. CDR3 DNA: TGTGCCAGCACCATGTTGGTATACGAGCAGTACTTC. The chain couples TRBV21-1 to TRBJ2-7. TRBV21-1 represents a pseudogene. The CDR3 extends over 12 amino acids.